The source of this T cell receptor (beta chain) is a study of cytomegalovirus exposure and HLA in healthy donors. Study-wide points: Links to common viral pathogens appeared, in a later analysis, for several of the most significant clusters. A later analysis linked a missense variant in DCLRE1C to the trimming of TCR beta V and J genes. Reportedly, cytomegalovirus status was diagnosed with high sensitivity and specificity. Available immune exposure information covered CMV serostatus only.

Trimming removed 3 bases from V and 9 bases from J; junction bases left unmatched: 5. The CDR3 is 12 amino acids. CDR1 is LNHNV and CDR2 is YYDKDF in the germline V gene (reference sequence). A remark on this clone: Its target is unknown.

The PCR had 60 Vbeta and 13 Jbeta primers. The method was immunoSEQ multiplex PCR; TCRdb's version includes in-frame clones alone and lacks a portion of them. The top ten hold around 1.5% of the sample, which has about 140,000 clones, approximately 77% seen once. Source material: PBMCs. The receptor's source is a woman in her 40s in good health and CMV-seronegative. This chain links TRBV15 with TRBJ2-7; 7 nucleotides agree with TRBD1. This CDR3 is CATSSPDRAQYF. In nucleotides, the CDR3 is TGTGCCACCAGCAGCCCTGACAGGGCGCAGTACTTC.